A single sample is the source of the 26 T cell receptor beta chains below, sequenced in a study of cytomegalovirus exposure and HLA in healthy donors. The PCR was carried out with 60 Vbeta primers and 13 Jbeta primers. Libraries were prepared by immunoSEQ multiplex PCR; TCRdb keeps only in-frame clonotypes and omits some of them. The profile covers approximately 92,000 clones, with 65% to 85% appearing a single time and 0.95% to 1.5% taken by the ten largest. The source material was PBMCs. The receptors come from a girl between 2 and 10 years old in good health and CMV-seropositive.

This chain joins TRBV11-2 and TRBJ1-1; tentatively, D is TRBD1 (6 bases). The V and J ends lost 6 bases and 9 bases respectively, with 17 bases between them. This CDR3 contains 13 residues. Germline V gene sequence: CDR1 SGHAT, CDR2 FQNNGV. The CDR3 bases are TGTGCCAGCAGTAAAAGCGGGGGACAACAAGCTTTCTTT. Its translation is CASSKSGGQQAFF.

This chain joins TRBV4-2 and TRBJ2-7; TRBD2 aligns across 9 bases. This CDR3 comprises 16 residues. Trimming at V came to 0 bases and at J to 2 bases, leaving 5 bases not matched to a gene. The germline CDR1 and CDR2 sequences are LGHNA and YNFKEQ. CDR3 in amino acids: CASSQEMASGAYEQYF. The CDR3 DNA follows: TGTGCCAGCAGCCAAGAAATGGCTAGCGGGGCCTACGAGCAGTACTTC.

This clone has more than one count but fewer than ten. The chain is built from TRBV6-5 and TRBJ1-1, with 8 bases aligning to TRBD1. The CDR3 runs to 13 residues. The trim removed 4 bases at V and 3 bases at J, leaving 1 base unmatched. The germline V gene encodes CDR1 MNHEY and CDR2 SVGAGI. The CDR3 is CASSLTGDTEAFF. The CDR3 coding sequence is TGTGCCAGCAGTTTGACAGGGGACACTGAAGCTTTCTTT.

This clone was counted a single time. The CDR3 sequence is CASSGQGVLGNQPQHF. The CDR3 region has the DNA TGTGCCAGCAGCGGACAGGGGGTACTTGGCAATCAGCCCCAGCATTTT. The chain recombines TRBV27 with TRBJ1-5; 10 nucleotides match TRBD1. The V gene's germline CDR1 is MNHEY and CDR2 SMNVEV (reference sequence). This CDR3 has 16 amino acids. Trimming at V came to 6 bases and at J to 2 bases, leaving 7 bases not matched to a gene.

CDR3 sequence reads: CASRQAGGPYEQYF. The CDR3 DNA is TGTGCCAGCAGGCAGGCGGGAGGTCCCTACGAGCAGTACTTC. The chain has TRBV28 and TRBJ2-7, with TRBD2 identical over 8 bases. Trimming cost V 6 bases and J 2 bases; bases outside gene matches: 6. Per the germline V gene, CDR1 is MDHEN and CDR2 is SYDVKM. The CDR3 spans 14 residues.

The chain has TRBV19 and TRBJ1-5, with D uncertain. The germline gives CDR1 LNHDA, CDR2 SQIVND (reference sequence). This CDR3 comprises 16 residues. V lost 2 bases and J lost 3, with 14 bases in between. The CDR3 bases are TGTGCCAGTAGTATACCTGGAGACCGATTCAATCAGCCCCAGCATTTT. This sequence encodes CASSIPGDRFNQPQHF.

The CDR3 here is CASSRGLSYEQYF. The CDR3 region has the DNA TGTGCCAGCAGTCGGGGACTTTCCTACGAGCAGTACTTC. The V gene is TRBV6-6, the J gene TRBJ2-7, with a possible D match to TRBD2 (6 bases). Germline V CDR1 and CDR2: MNHNY, SVGAGI (reference sequence). There are 13 residues in the CDR3. The germline V and J ends were trimmed by 5 bases and 1 base, with 9 bases remaining between them.

This clone showed up just a few times. This chain uses TRBV2 with TRBJ1-1, with D perhaps TRBD1 (6 bases). Trimming took 11 bases from V and 7 from J, leaving 17 bases between them. CDR1 is SNHLY and CDR2 is FYNNEI in the germline V gene. CDR3 length equals 12 residues. The CDR3 DNA follows: TGTGCCGTCAGTCGTGAGGGGGATGAAGCTTTCTTT. Its protein is CAVSREGDEAFF.

The chain recombines TRBV7-9 with TRBJ1-1; D is perhaps TRBD1 (5 bases). In germline, CDR1 is SEHNR, CDR2 FQNEAQ (reference sequence). There are 15 residues in the CDR3. V lost 2 bases and J 1 base, leaving 11 bases between the germline ends. The CDR3 loop reads CASSLRPDTNTEAFF. The CDR3, as DNA: TGTGCCAGCAGCTTACGTCCGGACACGAACACTGAAGCTTTCTTT. The full variable domain, completed using reference TRBV7-9 and TRBJ1-1, is DTGVSQNPRHKITKRGQNVTFRCDPISEHNRLYWYRQTLGQGPEFLTYFQNEAQLEKSRLLSDRFSAERPKGSFSTLEIQRTEQGDSAMYLCASSLRPDTNTEAFFGQGTRLTVV.

This clone was detected only a few times. This chain joins TRBV10-2 and TRBJ1-1; D is undetermined. This CDR3 has 13 amino acids. The V end was cut by 6 bases, the J end by 1 base, with 9 bases between. The germline V gene has CDR1 WSHSY and CDR2 SAAADI. The CDR3 DNA is TGCGCCAGCAGAACAGAAAGGAACACTGAAGCTTTCTTT. It is translated as CASRTERNTEAFF.

The J gene is TRBJ1-2, the V gene TRBV2; D is possibly TRBD1 (5 bases). Germline V gives CDR1 SNHLY, CDR2 FYNNEI. This CDR3 is built from 12 residues. The germline V and J ends were trimmed by 3 bases and 4 bases, with 6 bases remaining between them. As DNA, the CDR3 is TGTGCCAGCAGTGACACAGGCTATGGCTACACCTTC. Protein product: CASSDTGYGYTF.

This clone was seen a single time. The rearrangement joins TRBV20-1 to TRBJ1-1; possible D gene TRBD1, 6 bases. The CDR3 consists of 10 residues. V was pared by 5 bases and J by 10 bases, with 11 bases between. Germline V gene sequence: CDR1 DFQATT, CDR2 SNEGSKA (reference sequence). Written as DNA, the CDR3 is TGCAGTGCTTCACAGGGACCAGCTTTCTTT. Amino acid sequence: CSASQGPAFF.

V gene TRBV27 combines with J gene TRBJ2-1; the match to TRBD1 covers 7 bases. CDR1 is MNHEY and CDR2 is SMNVEV in the germline V gene (reference sequence). The CDR3 is 18 amino acids. V lost 5 bases to trimming and J lost 0 bases; unmatched junction nucleotides: 13. The CDR3 spells CASSTPTTGQSSYNEQFF. CDR3 bases: TGTGCCAGCAGTACCCCGACGACAGGGCAGAGCTCCTACAATGAGCAGTTCTTC.

The chain recombines TRBV7-9 with TRBJ1-5; TRBD1 might be the D (5 bases). V lost 5 bases, J lost 0 bases, and 14 bases lay in between. Germline CDR1 SEHNR, CDR2 FQNEAQ (reference sequence). The CDR3 consists of 16 residues. DNA for the CDR3: TGTGCCAGCAGCCCAAGCCAGGGTAATAGCAATCAGCCCCAGCATTTT. It is translated as CASSPSQGNSNQPQHF.

CDR3 protein: CASSELGGKVNMNTEAFF. CDR3 nucleotides: TGTGCCAGCAGTGAATTAGGAGGGAAGGTCAACATGAACACTGAAGCTTTCTTT. The rearrangement joins TRBV25-1 to TRBJ1-1, with unresolved D. Germline assignment: CDR1 MGHDK and CDR2 SYGVNS. This CDR3 contains 18 residues. Between the trimmed V and J ends, which lost 1 base and 0 bases, there was a span of 18 bases.

This clone was found a few times. This chain links TRBV27 with TRBJ1-1; the match to TRBD1 covers 7 bases. With 5 bases clipped from V and 9 bases from J, the junction kept 3 bases outside the gene matches. Germline loops: CDR1 MNHEY, CDR2 SMNVEV (reference sequence). The CDR3 loop spans 11 amino acids. The CDR3 DNA is TGTGCCAGCAGTGGGGGACAGCAAGCTTTCTTT. The encoded protein is CASSGGQQAFF.

The V gene is TRBV29-1, the J gene TRBJ1-2, with D tentatively TRBD1 (5 bases). This CDR3 spans 11 amino acids. CDR1 and CDR2 from the germline V gene are SQVTM and ANQGSEA. V lost 7 bases and J 2 bases, leaving 8 bases between the germline ends. This CDR3 reads CSAGGNYGYTF. Here the CDR3 DNA reads TGCAGCGCGGGGGGGAACTATGGCTACACCTTC.

The chain is built from TRBV28 and TRBJ2-1, with 7 bases matching TRBD2. Germline V gives CDR1 MDHEN, CDR2 SYDVKM. The CDR3 contains 20 residues. The trim removed 6 bases at V and 1 base at J, leaving 21 bases unmatched. The CDR3: CASRFSPSVLWGGSYNEQFF. In DNA form, the CDR3 reads TGTGCCAGCAGGTTCTCCCCTAGCGTCTTGTGGGGAGGGTCCTACAATGAGCAGTTCTTC.

The chain employs TRBV19 and TRBJ1-1, with D possibly TRBD1 on 5 matching bases. Trimming stripped 3 bases from V and 5 bases from J, with 10 bases between. The germline CDR1 and CDR2 sequences are LNHDA and SQIVND (reference sequence). The CDR3 is 13 residues long. The CDR3 spells CASSIPGVTEAFF. Here the CDR3 DNA reads TGTGCCAGTAGTATTCCGGGGGTGACTGAAGCTTTCTTT. Looking up the rest from reference TRBV19 and TRBJ1-1 gives the full variable domain: DGGITQSPKYLFRKEGQNVTLSCEQNLNHDAMYWYRQDPGQGLRLIYYSQIVNDFQKGDIAEGYSVSREKKESFPLTVTSAQKNPTAFYLCASSIPGVTEAFFGQGTRLTVV.

The rearrangement joins TRBV19 to TRBJ2-1; tentatively, D is TRBD2 (6 bases). The CDR3 loop spans 13 amino acids. Trimming cost V 4 bases and J 8 bases, with 12 bases left between them. CDR1 LNHDA and CDR2 SQIVND come from the germline V gene (reference sequence). The CDR3 DNA sequence: TGTGCCAGTAGTACGTACCGGGACTATGAGCAGTTCTTC. Its protein product is CASSTYRDYEQFF.

The rearrangement links TRBV19 to TRBJ1-1, with D uncertain. This CDR3 is built from 13 residues. Germline CDR1 LNHDA, CDR2 SQIVND (reference sequence). V was trimmed by 8 bases and J by 1 base, leaving 11 bases between them. In DNA, the CDR3 is TGTGCCAGTGCTTTGCGGGGGAACACTGAAGCTTTCTTT. This codes for CASALRGNTEAFF.

The chain uses TRBV10-3 and TRBJ1-1; no clear D. The CDR3 has 13 amino acids. Trimming stripped 0 bases from V and 6 bases from J, with 8 bases between. Germline V CDR1 and CDR2: ENHRY, SYGVKD. The CDR3 DNA sequence: TGTGCCATCAGTGAGTCGAGAATCGCTGAAGCTTTCTTT. Translated: CAISESRIAEAFF.

The chain links TRBV30 to TRBJ2-2; 9 bases map to TRBD1. CDR3 size: 12 residues. V shed 2 bases, J shed 12 bases, and the junction held 4 bases outside the gene matches. Germline V gene lookup returns CDR1 GTSNPN and CDR2 SVGIG (reference sequence). The CDR3 loop reads CAWSTGTGKLFF. The DNA of the CDR3 is TGTGCCTGGAGTACCGGGACAGGGAAGCTGTTTTTT.

This sequence joins TRBV6-1 and TRBJ2-5; D ambiguous. Per the germline V gene, CDR1 is MNHNS and CDR2 is SASEGT. The CDR3 has 14 residues. Trimming left V 6 bases short and J 2 bases short, with 13 bases between. The CDR3: CASSLKVLQETQYF. CDR3 bases: TGTGCCAGCAGCCTTAAGGTACTACAAGAGACCCAGTACTTC.

V is TRBV7-9 and J is TRBJ1-1; 8 bases match TRBD1. Trimming took 6 bases from V and 1 from J; bases not matched to a gene: 4. Germline lookup yields CDR1 SEHNR and CDR2 FQNEAQ (reference sequence). CDR3 length: 14 amino acids. The CDR3 here is CASSRQGPNTEAFF. CDR3 sequence (DNA): TGTGCCAGCAGTAGACAGGGGCCGAACACTGAAGCTTTCTTT.

V gene TRBV5-6 combines with J gene TRBJ2-7, with 12 bases identical to TRBD2. The CDR3 has 16 amino acids. Germline lookup yields CDR1 SGHDT and CDR2 YYEEEE. Trimming at V came to 1 base and at J to 2 bases, leaving 4 bases not matched to a gene. The CDR3 DNA is TGTGCCAGCAGCTTGTGGACTAGCGGGACTACCTACGAGCAGTACTTC. Translated, it gives CASSLWTSGTTYEQYF.